This T cell receptor (beta chain) was obtained from a study of blood T cell repertoires in COVID-19. For the study at large: T cells, B-cell-depleted T cells, or PBMCs supplied cDNA or gDNA.

Produced via immunoSEQ multiplex PCR; TCRdb's table is partial and in-frame only. The repertoire holds hundreds of thousands of clones, approximately 80% seen once, with less than 7.5% in the top ten. The germline V and J ends were trimmed by 6 bases and 4 bases, with 18 bases remaining between them. Germline V lookup: CDR1 SEHNR, CDR2 FQNEAQ (reference sequence). This CDR3 is built from 15 residues. This rearrangement joins TRBV7-9 to TRBJ1-2; D perhaps matches TRBD1 (6 bases). The sequence was obtained from a woman in her forties or fifties with acute or convalescent COVID-19. Sample: peripheral blood. This CDR3 is CASSQGPQGTYGYTF. The DNA for the CDR3 is TGTGCCAGCAGTCAAGGGCCTCAGGGGACCTATGGCTACACCTTC.